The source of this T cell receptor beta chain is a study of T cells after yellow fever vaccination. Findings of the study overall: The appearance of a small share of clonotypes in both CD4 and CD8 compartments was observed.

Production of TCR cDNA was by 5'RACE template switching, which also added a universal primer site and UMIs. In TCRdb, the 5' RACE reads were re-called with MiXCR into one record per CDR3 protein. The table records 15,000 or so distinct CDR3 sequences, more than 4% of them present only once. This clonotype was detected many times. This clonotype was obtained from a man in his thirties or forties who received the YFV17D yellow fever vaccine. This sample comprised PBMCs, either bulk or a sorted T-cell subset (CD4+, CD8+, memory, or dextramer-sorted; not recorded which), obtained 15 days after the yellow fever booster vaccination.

CDR3 sequence: CASSLDRGRSYEQYF. For the CDR3, the DNA is TGCGCCAGCAGCCTCGACAGGGGCAGATCCTACGAGCAGTACTTC. The chain is built from TRBV4-3 and TRBJ2-7, with 8 bases aligning to TRBD1. This CDR3 comprises 15 residues. V shed 4 bases, J shed 1 base, and the junction held 6 bases outside the gene matches. Looked up from germline, CDR1 is LGHNA and CDR2 is YSLEER.